The entry below gives a single T cell receptor (beta chain) sequence along with its context. What it binds is not known. The source of the sample is a study of Ad26.COV2.S vaccination and SARS-CoV-2 variants. Study findings and constraints: Comparable non-spike TCR breadth was observed in vaccine and placebo recipients.

Profiling relied on immunoSEQ multiplex PCR, and the TCRdb table lists in-frame clones only, not all of them. This repertoire shows 97,000 or so clones, over 60% found once; its top ten account for 17%. The CDR3 sequence is 15 residues long. Germline V gene data show CDR1 as SGHRS and CDR2 as YFSETQ. V shed 5 bases, J shed 6 bases, and the junction held 8 bases outside the gene matches. The V call is TRBV5-1, the J call TRBJ2-1, with TRBD1 identical over 10 bases. The receptor comes from a human donor who had recovered from COVID-19. Specimen: peripheral blood, collected after recovery from COVID-19. In DNA form, the CDR3 reads TGCGCCAGCAGAGGAGGGACAGGGGTCGGCAATGAGCAGTTCTTC. Translation: CASRGGTGVGNEQFF.